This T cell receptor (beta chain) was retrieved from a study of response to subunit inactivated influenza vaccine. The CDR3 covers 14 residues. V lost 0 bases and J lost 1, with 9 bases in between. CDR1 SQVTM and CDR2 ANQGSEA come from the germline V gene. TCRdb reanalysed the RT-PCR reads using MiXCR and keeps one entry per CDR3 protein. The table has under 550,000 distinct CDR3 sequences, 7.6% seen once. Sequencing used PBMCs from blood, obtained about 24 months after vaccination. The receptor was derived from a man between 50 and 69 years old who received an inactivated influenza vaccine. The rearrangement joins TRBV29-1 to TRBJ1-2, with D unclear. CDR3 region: CSVEDGQDNYGYTF. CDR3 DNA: TGCAGCGTTGAAGATGGGCAGGATAACTATGGCTACACCTTC. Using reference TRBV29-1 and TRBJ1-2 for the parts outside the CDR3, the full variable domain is SAVISQKPSRDICQRGTSLTIQCQVDSQVTMMFWYRQQPGQSLTLIATANQGSEATYESGFVIDKFPISRPNLTFSTLTVSNMSPEDSSIYLCSVEDGQDNYGYTFGSGTRLTVV.